This T cell receptor (beta chain) came from a study of patients and donors after allogeneic stem cell transplantation. TCRdb reprocessed the RT-PCR reads with MiXCR, giving one entry per CDR3 protein. Among roughly 940,000 distinct CDR3 sequences listed, 15% to 20% were seen once. At least ten counts were recorded for this clonotype. The receptor was derived from a human donor who was either an allogeneic HSCT recipient or a stem cell or donor lymphocyte infusion donor (not recorded which). It is not recorded whose cells these are; they may come from a transplant donor. Sequenced sample: blood, either unsorted or a sorted T cell fraction (not recorded which).

The CDR3 DNA is TGCAGCGTTCCACAGGGGTTCAACTATGGCTACACCTTC. Translated: CSVPQGFNYGYTF. The V gene is TRBV29-1, the J gene TRBJ1-2; 7 bases fit TRBD1. Germline values: CDR1 SQVTM, CDR2 ANQGSEA. CDR3 size: 13 residues. The junction had 5 bases not matched to a gene; V was cut back by 5 bases and J by 2 bases. Combining the CDR3 with reference TRBV29-1 and TRBJ1-2 gives the whole variable domain SAVISQKPSRDICQRGTSLTIQCQVDSQVTMMFWYRQQPGQSLTLIATANQGSEATYESGFVIDKFPISRPNLTFSTLTVSNMSPEDSSIYLCSVPQGFNYGYTFGSGTRLTVV.